A selection of T cell receptor beta chains follows, all from one sample in a study of blood T cell repertoires in COVID-19. Measured with immunoSEQ multiplex PCR; TCRdb has only the in-frame clones, and not every one. The sample holds 280,000 or so clones, 85% seen once. The sample taken for sequencing was PBMCs or T cells enriched from blood (not recorded which). Source of these receptors: a woman in her 50s who had recovered from COVID-19. Each CDR3 is given with its conserved first and last residue. The order of the fields is D gene, V gene, J gene, clone size, CDR3 DNA, CDR3 protein. D genes are given only for firm matches. Expanded clones get a size class; other rows say once, few or many, or leave the size out.

d_gene: .; v_gene: TRBV20-1; j_gene: TRBJ2-6; abundance: .; CDR3nt: TGCAGTGCTAGTGTTGCTAAAGGGGCCAACGTCCTGACTTTC; CDR3aa: CSASVAKGANVLTF
d_gene: .; v_gene: TRBV3-1/TRBV3-2; j_gene: TRBJ2-5; abundance: .; CDR3nt: TGTGCCAGCAGCCAAGTAGGGGGAAGCCCAGAGACCCAGTACTTC; CDR3aa: CASSQVGGSPETQYF
d_gene: .; v_gene: TRBV19; j_gene: TRBJ2-1; abundance: few; CDR3nt: TGTGCCAGTAGTCTCATAGCCTTTTACTACAATGAGCAGTTCTTC; CDR3aa: CASSLIAFYYNEQFF
d_gene: TRBD1; v_gene: TRBV4-1; j_gene: TRBJ1-5; abundance: .; CDR3nt: TGCGCCAGCAGCCAAGGGCCCCAGGGGGTTAGCAATCAGCCCCAGCATTTT; CDR3aa: CASSQGPQGVSNQPQHF
d_gene: TRBD1; v_gene: TRBV6-5; j_gene: TRBJ1-2; abundance: .; CDR3nt: TGTGCCAGCAGGGACAGGGGGTATGGCTACACCTTC; CDR3aa: CASRDRGYGYTF
d_gene: TRBD2; v_gene: TRBV5-1; j_gene: TRBJ2-2; abundance: .; CDR3nt: TGCGCCAGCAGCCAGAGCGGGGGGCTCTCCGGGGAGCTGTTTTTT; CDR3aa: CASSQSGGLSGELFF
d_gene: TRBD2; v_gene: TRBV7-2; j_gene: TRBJ2-1; abundance: .; CDR3nt: TGTGCCAGCAGCTCCCGGGGGGAGAGCTCCTACAATGAGCAGTTCTTC; CDR3aa: CASSSRGESSYNEQFF
d_gene: .; v_gene: TRBV11-2; j_gene: TRBJ2-5; abundance: .; CDR3nt: TGTGCCAGCAGCTTAGATGGGAGACTACAAGAGACCCAGTACTTC; CDR3aa: CASSLDGRLQETQYF
d_gene: .; v_gene: TRBV24-1; j_gene: TRBJ2-3; abundance: .; CDR3nt: TGTGCCACCAGTGATTCGGCGTGGGGTCGAGGGTCAGATACGCAGTATTTT; CDR3aa: CATSDSAWGRGSDTQYF
d_gene: TRBD2; v_gene: TRBV6-5; j_gene: TRBJ2-7; abundance: few; CDR3nt: TGTGCCAGCAGTTACGGACTAGCGGGAGTCGAGCAGTACTTC; CDR3aa: CASSYGLAGVEQYF
d_gene: .; v_gene: TRBV6-6; j_gene: TRBJ1-3; abundance: .; CDR3nt: TGTGCCAGCAGTTCCTTAAGAAACACCATATATTTT; CDR3aa: CASSSLRNTIYF
d_gene: TRBD1; v_gene: TRBV2; j_gene: TRBJ2-7; abundance: .; CDR3nt: TGTGCCAGCCAGAAGGGGACAGGGAGAATAGGCGAGCAGTACTTC; CDR3aa: CASQKGTGRIGEQYF
d_gene: .; v_gene: TRBV20-1; j_gene: TRBJ1-1; abundance: .; CDR3nt: TGCAGTGCTAGTGGGCAGACAATGAACACTGAAGCTTTCTTT; CDR3aa: CSASGQTMNTEAFF
d_gene: TRBD1; v_gene: TRBV19; j_gene: TRBJ1-3; abundance: few; CDR3nt: TGTGCCAGTAGTTTACGACAGGGAGCTGGAAACACCATATATTTT; CDR3aa: CASSLRQGAGNTIYF
d_gene: .; v_gene: TRBV2; j_gene: TRBJ2-3; abundance: .; CDR3nt: TGTGCCAGCAGTGAGGACTCGACGAGAGATACGCAGTATTTT; CDR3aa: CASSEDSTRDTQYF
d_gene: .; v_gene: TRBV24-1; j_gene: TRBJ2-1; abundance: .; CDR3nt: TGTGCCACCAGTGATTTGGGGCAGGGGGGTTTCGATGAGCAGTTCTTC; CDR3aa: CATSDLGQGGFDEQFF
d_gene: TRBD1; v_gene: TRBV15; j_gene: TRBJ2-2; abundance: .; CDR3nt: TGTGCCACCAGCAGATCAGGGACAGGGTGGTTTTCGGCCGGGGAGCTGTTTTTT; CDR3aa: CATSRSGTGWFSAGELFF
d_gene: TRBD1; v_gene: TRBV19; j_gene: TRBJ1-2; abundance: once; CDR3nt: TGTGCCAGTAGTATACCGCACGGACAGGAGTTCTATGGCTACACCTTC; CDR3aa: CASSIPHGQEFYGYTF
d_gene: .; v_gene: TRBV12-3/TRBV12-4; j_gene: TRBJ1-2; abundance: .; CDR3nt: TGTGCCAGCAGTCCCGACAGTACCTATGGCTACACCTTC; CDR3aa: CASSPDSTYGYTF
d_gene: .; v_gene: TRBV9; j_gene: TRBJ1-5; abundance: .; CDR3nt: TGTGCCAGCAGCGAGGAGAACAGGGTGTCCAATCAGCCCCAGCATTTT; CDR3aa: CASSEENRVSNQPQHF
d_gene: .; v_gene: TRBV18; j_gene: TRBJ1-1; abundance: .; CDR3nt: TGTGCCAGCTCATTAGGGCAGGGAGGAACTGAAGCTTTCTTT; CDR3aa: CASSLGQGGTEAFF
d_gene: TRBD2; v_gene: TRBV5-1; j_gene: TRBJ2-5; abundance: .; CDR3nt: TGCGCCAGCAGCTTGGGTATAGCGGGGTTTCTACAAGAGACCCAGTACTTC; CDR3aa: CASSLGIAGFLQETQYF
d_gene: .; v_gene: TRBV4-3; j_gene: TRBJ2-5; abundance: .; CDR3nt: TGCGCCAGCAGCCAAGGGAGGGCATCGGAGACCCAGTACTTC; CDR3aa: CASSQGRASETQYF
d_gene: .; v_gene: TRBV4-1; j_gene: TRBJ2-5; abundance: .; CDR3nt: TGCGCCAGCAGCCACAGACTAGGCCATGAGACCCAGTACTTC; CDR3aa: CASSHRLGHETQYF
d_gene: .; v_gene: TRBV6-5; j_gene: TRBJ1-3; abundance: .; CDR3nt: TGTGCCACCGGAGGGAACACCATATATTTT; CDR3aa: CATGGNTIYF
d_gene: .; v_gene: TRBV12-3/TRBV12-4; j_gene: TRBJ2-3; abundance: .; CDR3nt: TGTGCCAGCATCCTAGAGGACACAGATACGCAGTATTTT; CDR3aa: CASILEDTDTQYF
d_gene: .; v_gene: TRBV29-1; j_gene: TRBJ1-1; abundance: .; CDR3nt: TGCAGCGCCTGCTGGGGGGGTAACACTGAAGCTTTCTTT; CDR3aa: CSACWGGNTEAFF
d_gene: .; v_gene: TRBV2; j_gene: TRBJ1-6; abundance: .; CDR3nt: TGTGCCAGCAGCCTCCAACAGTATTCACCCCTCCACTTT; CDR3aa: CASSLQQYSPLHF
d_gene: TRBD1; v_gene: TRBV5-1; j_gene: TRBJ1-6; abundance: .; CDR3nt: TGCGCCAGCAGCTTGAGGGACAGTTATTCACCCCTCCACTTT; CDR3aa: CASSLRDSYSPLHF
d_gene: .; v_gene: TRBV7-2; j_gene: TRBJ1-1; abundance: once; CDR3nt: TGTGCCAGCAGCACCTGGGGCAGGGTCAACACTGAAGCTTTCTTT; CDR3aa: CASSTWGRVNTEAFF
d_gene: .; v_gene: TRBV12-3/TRBV12-4; j_gene: TRBJ2-5; abundance: .; CDR3nt: TGTGCCAGCAGTTTCGGTCGGGAGACCCAGTACTTC; CDR3aa: CASSFGRETQYF
d_gene: TRBD2; v_gene: TRBV2; j_gene: TRBJ2-1; abundance: .; CDR3nt: TGTGCCAGCAGAGGGACTAGCGGGCTGAGGGATGAGCAGTTCTTC; CDR3aa: CASRGTSGLRDEQFF
d_gene: TRBD2; v_gene: TRBV7-3; j_gene: TRBJ2-7; abundance: .; CDR3nt: TGTGCCAGCAGCTTAGTCGCGGGGGAATCCTACGAGCAGTACTTC; CDR3aa: CASSLVAGESYEQYF
d_gene: TRBD2; v_gene: TRBV5-1; j_gene: TRBJ2-3; abundance: .; CDR3nt: TGCGCCAGCAGCTCAGATAGCGGGGGGGCTTCTCTGGCCTCTAGCACAGATACGCAGTATTTT; CDR3aa: CASSSDSGGASLASSTDTQYF
d_gene: TRBD1; v_gene: TRBV25-1; j_gene: TRBJ2-1; abundance: many; CDR3nt: TGTGCCAGCAGTGCCCCTCTTGGACAGGGGAAGGTAAATGAGCAGTTCTTC; CDR3aa: CASSAPLGQGKVNEQFF
d_gene: TRBD1; v_gene: TRBV10-3; j_gene: TRBJ2-2; abundance: .; CDR3nt: TGTGCCATCAGTATGGGACAGGGGAAGAGTTGGGGGGAGCTGTTTTTT; CDR3aa: CAISMGQGKSWGELFF
d_gene: TRBD2; v_gene: TRBV9; j_gene: TRBJ2-1; abundance: once; CDR3nt: TGTGCCAGCAGCATATGGCCGGGGGGGGATGAGCAGTTCTTC; CDR3aa: CASSIWPGGDEQFF
d_gene: TRBD1; v_gene: TRBV7-9; j_gene: TRBJ2-7; abundance: .; CDR3nt: TGTGCCAGCAGCTCTAGGATATTTGACAGGGACTACGAGCAGTACTTC; CDR3aa: CASSSRIFDRDYEQYF
d_gene: .; v_gene: TRBV5-8; j_gene: TRBJ2-7; abundance: .; CDR3nt: TGTGCCAGCAGCTTGACGCGACAGGCCTACGAGCAGTACTTC; CDR3aa: CASSLTRQAYEQYF
d_gene: TRBD1; v_gene: TRBV10-2; j_gene: TRBJ1-5; abundance: .; CDR3nt: TGCGCCAGCACTAACAGGGGTTCTCAGCCCCAGCATTTT; CDR3aa: CASTNRGSQPQHF
d_gene: .; v_gene: TRBV5-4; j_gene: TRBJ2-7; abundance: .; CDR3nt: TGTGCCAGCAGCTTGCGGGACTCCACCTACGAGCAGTACTTC; CDR3aa: CASSLRDSTYEQYF
d_gene: TRBD1; v_gene: TRBV29-1; j_gene: TRBJ1-2; abundance: .; CDR3nt: TGCAGCGTTGGACAGGGGACCTATGGCTACACCTTC; CDR3aa: CSVGQGTYGYTF
d_gene: .; v_gene: TRBV11-2; j_gene: TRBJ2-7; abundance: once; CDR3nt: TGTGCCAGCAGCTTACGTCGACAGGACGAGCAGTACTTC; CDR3aa: CASSLRRQDEQYF
d_gene: TRBD1; v_gene: TRBV12-3/TRBV12-4; j_gene: TRBJ1-2; abundance: .; CDR3nt: TGTGCCAGCAGAGGACAGGGAGGATATGGCTACACCTTC; CDR3aa: CASRGQGGYGYTF
d_gene: .; v_gene: TRBV7-8; j_gene: TRBJ2-1; abundance: .; CDR3nt: TGTGCCAGCAGCTTATTTGCCGGTAATGAGCAGTTCTTC; CDR3aa: CASSLFAGNEQFF
d_gene: .; v_gene: TRBV7-9; j_gene: TRBJ1-5; abundance: .; CDR3nt: TGTGCCAGCAGCTTAGCGGACACAAGCAATCAGCCCCAGCATTTT; CDR3aa: CASSLADTSNQPQHF
d_gene: .; v_gene: TRBV6-5; j_gene: TRBJ2-1; abundance: .; CDR3nt: TGTGCCAGCAGCCGGGTGGGAGCCTCCTACAATGAGCAGTTCTTC; CDR3aa: CASSRVGASYNEQFF
d_gene: .; v_gene: TRBV5-1; j_gene: TRBJ2-3; abundance: .; CDR3nt: TGCGCCAGCAGCCGAGGGCAGGCGAGCACAGATACGCAGTATTTT; CDR3aa: CASSRGQASTDTQYF
d_gene: TRBD1; v_gene: TRBV2; j_gene: TRBJ1-5; abundance: few; CDR3nt: TGTGCCAGCAGTTACGGACAGGGTAGCAATCAGCCCCAGCATTTT; CDR3aa: CASSYGQGSNQPQHF